This T cell receptor beta chain was recorded in a study of T cells in Graves' hyperthyroidism and ophthalmopathy. Study in general: The authors collected peripheral blood at initial diagnosis, before any treatment.

Using around 10 ml of fresh peripheral blood, PBMCs were prepared. Concerning this clonotype: Its matching antigen is unknown.

Template material for amplifying TCR beta CDR3 regions consisted of RNA transcripts. First-round RT-PCR targeting the TCR CDR3 was performed with the HTBI primer set. Via MiXCR, TCRdb re-called the multiplex PCR reads, giving one row per CDR3 protein. The sample consists of hundreds of thousands of distinct CDR3 sequences, approximately 15% of them appearing once. Study-wide findings and caveats: Most thyroid-expanded clonotypes above 0.001 were also found in blood.

The origin of this receptor is a woman aged 18 to 35 with Graves' hyperthyroidism. Sequencing was carried out using blood.

The CDR3 loop is CASGDSGQPQHF. The CDR3 DNA sequence: TGTGCTAGTGGTGACAGCGGGCAGCCCCAGCATTTT. V gene TRBV12-5 combines with J gene TRBJ1-5; possibly TRBD1 for D (5 bases). From germline, CDR1 is LGHNT and CDR2 FRNRAP. The CDR3 consists of 12 residues. Trimming removed 5 bases at V and 7 bases at J, with 9 bases between.